The source of this T cell receptor beta chain is a study of identical twins. Study results and caveats: Where out-of-frame alpha sequences were twin-shared, they showed excess low generation probability.

TCRdb ran MiXCR on the 5' RACE reads and lists one entry per CDR3 protein. The table has some 630,000 distinct CDR3 sequences, less than 9% seen once. This clonotype occurred a few times. What it recognizes is unknown. Germline assignment: CDR1 MNHEY and CDR2 SVGAGI. V shed 0 bases and J 3 bases; nucleotides not matched to a gene: 7. The CDR3 contains 17 residues. The same specimen was also included in a second study, on yellow fever vaccine responses in identical twins.

The sequenced sample was PBMCs. This sequence originates from a woman aged 18 to 35 in good health. The V call is TRBV6-5, the J call TRBJ2-5; 10 bases are a match to TRBD2. In DNA, the CDR3 is TGTGCCAGCAGTTACTCGTTGGTAGCGGGAGGCAAAGAGACCCAGTACTTC. It is translated as CASSYSLVAGGKETQYF.